This record concerns one T cell receptor (beta chain) sequence. Molecular barcoding with unique molecular identifiers was used for the TCRbeta library. TCRdb reprocessed the PCR reads via MiXCR and lists one record per CDR3 protein. The sample includes roughly 340,000 distinct CDR3 sequences, around 16% of them seen just once. The record originates from a study of T-cell reconstitution after alpha-beta-depleted transplantation in children. This TCR came from a male patient aged 2-15 years who had a stem cell transplant for acute lymphoblastic leukemia, so the T cells may come from the graft donor. The sequenced sample was PBMCs, mostly from graft donor cells, obtained 360 days after TCRalphabeta/CD19-depleted stem cell transplant.

This chain's CDR3 is CATSDGPGTQYF. DNA of the CDR3: TGTGCCACCAGTGATGGCCCCGGGACCCAGTACTTC. The chain links TRBV24-1 to TRBJ2-5; D unresolved. The V end was cut by 3 bases, the J end by 7 bases, with 8 bases between. Germline CDR1 reads KGHDR; CDR2 reads SFDVKD. The CDR3 runs 12 residues.